A selection of T cell receptor beta chains follows, all from one sample in a study of blood T cell repertoires in COVID-19. Assay used: immunoSEQ multiplex PCR; TCRdb lists only in-frame clones, some missing. The sample yields under 350,000 clones, more than 85% seen once. Specimen: peripheral blood. These receptors all come from a man between 65 and 79 years old with acute or convalescent COVID-19. CDR3s include the opening cysteine and the closing phenylalanine or tryptophan. The D gene is left open where the match is weak. Clone size appears in some rows only: once, few, many, or a class for an expanded clone.

cdr3_length: 15
d_call: TRBD2
clone_size: .
v_call: TRBV9
j_call: TRBJ2-3
cdr3_aa: CASSVSGSKTDTQYF
cdr3_nt: TGTGCCAGCAGCGTGAGCGGGAGTAAAACAGATACGCAGTATTTT

cdr3_length: 18
d_call: TRBD2
clone_size: once
v_call: TRBV3-1/TRBV3-2
j_call: TRBJ2-3
cdr3_aa: CASSQETLFGGAPDTQYF
cdr3_nt: TGTGCCAGCAGCCAAGAAACCCTATTCGGGGGGGCTCCTGATACGCAGTATTTT

cdr3_length: 12
d_call: .
clone_size: .
v_call: TRBV29-1
j_call: TRBJ1-1
cdr3_aa: CSVVQSNTEAFF
cdr3_nt: TGCAGCGTTGTACAGTCGAACACTGAAGCTTTCTTT

cdr3_length: 14
d_call: TRBD1
clone_size: .
v_call: TRBV6-5
j_call: TRBJ2-2
cdr3_aa: CATTGTLNTGELFF
cdr3_nt: TGTGCCACGACAGGGACCTTGAACACCGGGGAGCTGTTTTTT

cdr3_length: 15
d_call: TRBD1
clone_size: .
v_call: TRBV24-1
j_call: TRBJ2-5
cdr3_aa: CATSDRDRGPETQYF
cdr3_nt: TGTGCCACCAGCGATAGAGACAGGGGGCCCGAGACCCAGTACTTC

cdr3_length: 14
d_call: .
clone_size: few
v_call: TRBV6-6
j_call: TRBJ1-4
cdr3_aa: CASSYSRADEKLFF
cdr3_nt: TGTGCCAGCAGTTACTCGAGGGCCGATGAAAAACTGTTTTTT

cdr3_length: 12
d_call: .
clone_size: .
v_call: TRBV3-1/TRBV3-2
j_call: TRBJ2-1
cdr3_aa: CASSQGRGEQFF
cdr3_nt: TGTGCCAGCAGCCAAGGGAGAGGTGAGCAGTTCTTC

cdr3_length: 15
d_call: TRBD1
clone_size: .
v_call: TRBV7-2
j_call: TRBJ1-1
cdr3_aa: CASSPGQGRGSGAFF
cdr3_nt: TGTGCCAGCAGCCCCGGACAGGGGAGGGGTTCGGGGGCTTTCTTT

cdr3_length: 16
d_call: TRBD1
clone_size: .
v_call: TRBV27
j_call: TRBJ1-6
cdr3_aa: CASSLRPDRGGSPLHF
cdr3_nt: TGTGCCAGCAGTTTACGGCCGGACAGGGGTGGGTCACCCCTCCACTTT

cdr3_length: 13
d_call: .
clone_size: few
v_call: TRBV28
j_call: TRBJ2-5
cdr3_aa: CASRTGLQETQYF
cdr3_nt: TGTGCCAGCAGAACAGGGCTCCAAGAGACCCAGTACTTC

cdr3_length: 16
d_call: TRBD1
clone_size: .
v_call: TRBV19
j_call: TRBJ1-5
cdr3_aa: CASTDKTGAQNQPQHF
cdr3_nt: TGTGCCAGTACCGATAAAACAGGGGCGCAGAATCAGCCCCAGCATTTT

cdr3_length: 17
d_call: TRBD1
clone_size: .
v_call: TRBV5-5
j_call: TRBJ1-2
cdr3_aa: CASSITFRDRGNYGYTF
cdr3_nt: TGTGCCAGCAGCATAACATTCCGGGACAGGGGGAACTATGGCTACACCTTC

cdr3_length: 15
d_call: TRBD1
clone_size: .
v_call: TRBV15
j_call: TRBJ1-1
cdr3_aa: CATSPAAGGIGEAFF
cdr3_nt: TGTGCCACCAGTCCAGCGGCAGGGGGTATTGGTGAAGCTTTCTTT

cdr3_length: 13
d_call: .
clone_size: .
v_call: TRBV27
j_call: TRBJ2-1
cdr3_aa: CASSSLTYNEQFF
cdr3_nt: TGTGCCAGCAGTTCGCTAACCTACAATGAGCAGTTCTTC

cdr3_length: 16
d_call: TRBD1
clone_size: .
v_call: TRBV19
j_call: TRBJ1-5
cdr3_aa: CASSLRQGNSNQPQHF
cdr3_nt: TGTGCCAGTAGTCTTCGACAGGGAAATAGCAATCAGCCCCAGCATTTT

cdr3_length: 15
d_call: TRBD1
clone_size: .
v_call: TRBV7-3
j_call: TRBJ2-2
cdr3_aa: CASSPNRGRGGELFF
cdr3_nt: TGTGCCAGCAGCCCCAACAGGGGGCGCGGCGGGGAGCTGTTTTTT

cdr3_length: 16
d_call: TRBD2
clone_size: .
v_call: TRBV9
j_call: TRBJ2-1
cdr3_aa: CASSVGGGGSYNEQFF
cdr3_nt: TGTGCCAGCAGCGTAGGAGGCGGGGGCTCCTACAATGAGCAGTTCTTC

cdr3_length: 14
d_call: TRBD1
clone_size: .
v_call: TRBV9
j_call: TRBJ2-7
cdr3_aa: CASSPGTGYGEQYF
cdr3_nt: TGTGCCAGCAGCCCTGGGACAGGGTACGGCGAGCAGTACTTC

cdr3_length: 17
d_call: TRBD2
clone_size: .
v_call: TRBV10-3
j_call: TRBJ2-3
cdr3_aa: CAISRLKSGGAADTQYF
cdr3_nt: TGTGCCATCAGCCGTCTGAAAAGCGGGGGGGCGGCAGATACGCAGTATTTT

cdr3_length: 13
d_call: .
clone_size: .
v_call: TRBV28
j_call: TRBJ1-1
cdr3_aa: CASSSDRNTEAFF
cdr3_nt: TGTGCCAGCAGTTCCGACAGGAACACTGAAGCTTTCTTT

cdr3_length: 12
d_call: .
clone_size: .
v_call: TRBV7-9
j_call: TRBJ1-3
cdr3_aa: CASSRDTSTIYF
cdr3_nt: TGTGCCAGCAGCAGAGACACCTCCACCATATATTTT

cdr3_length: 15
d_call: TRBD1
clone_size: .
v_call: TRBV19
j_call: TRBJ2-2
cdr3_aa: CASTRDRINTGELFF
cdr3_nt: TGTGCCAGTACTCGGGACAGAATAAACACCGGGGAGCTGTTTTTT

cdr3_length: 13
d_call: TRBD1
clone_size: .
v_call: TRBV2
j_call: TRBJ1-2
cdr3_aa: CASTGGDRVGYTF
cdr3_nt: TGTGCCAGCACCGGAGGGGACAGGGTTGGCTACACCTTC

cdr3_length: 15
d_call: .
clone_size: .
v_call: TRBV4-3
j_call: TRBJ1-2
cdr3_aa: CASSQARTTNYGYTF
cdr3_nt: TGCGCCAGCAGCCAAGCCCGGACAACTAACTATGGCTACACCTTC

cdr3_length: 15
d_call: TRBD2
clone_size: .
v_call: TRBV27
j_call: TRBJ2-1
cdr3_aa: CASSPRTSGSLGWFF
cdr3_nt: TGTGCCAGCAGTCCGAGGACTAGCGGGAGTCTTGGGTGGTTCTTC

cdr3_length: 14
d_call: .
clone_size: .
v_call: TRBV4-3
j_call: TRBJ2-2
cdr3_aa: CASSQDPGAGELFF
cdr3_nt: TGCGCCAGCAGCCAAGATCCCGGGGCCGGGGAGCTGTTTTTT

cdr3_length: 13
d_call: .
clone_size: .
v_call: TRBV4-2
j_call: TRBJ1-5
cdr3_aa: CASSQGGDQPQHF
cdr3_nt: TGTGCCAGCAGCCAGGGAGGGGATCAGCCCCAGCATTTT

cdr3_length: 14
d_call: TRBD2
clone_size: .
v_call: TRBV9
j_call: TRBJ2-5
cdr3_aa: CASSDPGGKETQYF
cdr3_nt: TGTGCCAGCAGCGATCCGGGGGGGAAAGAGACCCAGTACTTC

cdr3_length: 17
d_call: TRBD1
clone_size: many
v_call: TRBV3-1/TRBV3-2
j_call: TRBJ2-7
cdr3_aa: CASSQVVTGQGDYEQYF
cdr3_nt: TGTGCCAGCAGCCAAGTGGTCACGGGACAGGGTGACTACGAGCAGTACTTC

cdr3_length: 14
d_call: .
clone_size: .
v_call: TRBV21-1
j_call: TRBJ1-6
cdr3_aa: CARNRDRANSPLHF
cdr3_nt: TGTGCCAGGAACCGGGACAGGGCCAATTCACCCCTCCACTTT

cdr3_length: 15
d_call: .
clone_size: .
v_call: TRBV7-2
j_call: TRBJ2-7
cdr3_aa: CASSPNYQGSYEQYF
cdr3_nt: TGTGCCAGCAGCCCGAACTACCAAGGCTCCTACGAGCAGTACTTC

cdr3_length: 17
d_call: TRBD1
clone_size: once
v_call: TRBV4-3
j_call: TRBJ1-1
cdr3_aa: CASSQDAVQGLNTEAFF
cdr3_nt: TGCGCCAGCAGCCAAGATGCGGTACAGGGGCTGAACACTGAAGCTTTCTTT

cdr3_length: 12
d_call: TRBD1
clone_size: .
v_call: TRBV28
j_call: TRBJ1-2
cdr3_aa: CASSLSQGSYTF
cdr3_nt: TGTGCCAGCAGTTTATCACAGGGGAGCTACACCTTC

cdr3_length: 13
d_call: .
clone_size: .
v_call: TRBV7-6
j_call: TRBJ2-2
cdr3_aa: CASSQNGAGELFF
cdr3_nt: TGTGCCAGCAGCCAGAACGGGGCCGGGGAGCTGTTTTTT

cdr3_length: 14
d_call: TRBD1
clone_size: once
v_call: TRBV28
j_call: TRBJ2-7
cdr3_aa: CASAPGGLDYEQYF
cdr3_nt: TGTGCCAGCGCTCCAGGGGGCTTAGACTACGAGCAGTACTTC

cdr3_length: 13
d_call: .
clone_size: .
v_call: TRBV5-6
j_call: TRBJ1-1
cdr3_aa: CASSLDRAPEAFF
cdr3_nt: TGTGCCAGCAGCTTGGACAGGGCACCTGAAGCTTTCTTT